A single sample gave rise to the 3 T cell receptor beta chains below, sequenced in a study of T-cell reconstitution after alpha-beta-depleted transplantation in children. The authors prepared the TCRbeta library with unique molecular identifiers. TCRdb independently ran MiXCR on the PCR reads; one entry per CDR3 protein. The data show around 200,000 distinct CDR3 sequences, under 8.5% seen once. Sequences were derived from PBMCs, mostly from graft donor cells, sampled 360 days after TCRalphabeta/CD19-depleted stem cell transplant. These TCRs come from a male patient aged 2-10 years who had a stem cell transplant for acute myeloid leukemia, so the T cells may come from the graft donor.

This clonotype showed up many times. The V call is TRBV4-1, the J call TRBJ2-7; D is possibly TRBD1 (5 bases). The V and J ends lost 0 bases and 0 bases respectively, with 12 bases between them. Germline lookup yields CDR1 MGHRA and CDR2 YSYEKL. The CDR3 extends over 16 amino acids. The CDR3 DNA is TGCGCCAGCAGCCAAGATAGGGGCAGGCTCTCCTACGAGCAGTACTTC. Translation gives CASSQDRGRLSYEQYF.

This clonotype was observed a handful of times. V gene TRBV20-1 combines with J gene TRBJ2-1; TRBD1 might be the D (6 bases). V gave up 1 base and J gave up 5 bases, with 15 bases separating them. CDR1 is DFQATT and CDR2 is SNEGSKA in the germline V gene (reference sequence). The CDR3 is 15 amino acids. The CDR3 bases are TGCAGTGCTAGAGGTTCATATGGACAGAACAATGAGCAGTTCTTC. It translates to CSARGSYGQNNEQFF.

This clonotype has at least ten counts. CDR3 sequence (DNA): TGTGCCAGCAGTTTGGGACTAGCGGGTTTCAATGAGCAGTTCTTC. Translated: CASSLGLAGFNEQFF. The V call is TRBV6-2 or TRBV6-3, the J call TRBJ2-1; TRBD2 matches at 12 bases. V shed 4 bases, J shed 6 bases, and the junction held 4 bases outside the gene matches. The CDR3 sequence is 15 residues long. Per the germline V gene, CDR1 is MNHEY and CDR2 is SVGEGT.